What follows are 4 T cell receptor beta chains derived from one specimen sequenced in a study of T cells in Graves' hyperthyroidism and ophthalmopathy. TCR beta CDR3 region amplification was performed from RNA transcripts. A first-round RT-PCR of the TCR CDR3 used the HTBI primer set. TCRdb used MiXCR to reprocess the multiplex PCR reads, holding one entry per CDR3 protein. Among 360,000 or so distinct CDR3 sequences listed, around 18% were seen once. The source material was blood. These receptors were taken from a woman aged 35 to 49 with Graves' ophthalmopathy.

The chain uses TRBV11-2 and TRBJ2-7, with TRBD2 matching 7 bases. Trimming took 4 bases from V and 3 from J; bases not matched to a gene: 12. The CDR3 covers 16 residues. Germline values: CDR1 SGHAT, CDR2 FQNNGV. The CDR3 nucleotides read TGTGCCAGCAGCTCACTTGTGAAGCGGGACCGCTACGAGCAGTACTTC. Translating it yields CASSSLVKRDRYEQYF.

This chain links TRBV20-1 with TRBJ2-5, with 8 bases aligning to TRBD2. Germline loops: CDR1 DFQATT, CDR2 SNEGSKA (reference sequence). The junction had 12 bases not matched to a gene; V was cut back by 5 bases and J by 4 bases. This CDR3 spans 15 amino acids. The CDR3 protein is CSAGGAAGGGETQYF. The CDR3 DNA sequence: TGCAGTGCTGGGGGGGCGGCGGGAGGAGGAGAGACCCAGTACTTC.

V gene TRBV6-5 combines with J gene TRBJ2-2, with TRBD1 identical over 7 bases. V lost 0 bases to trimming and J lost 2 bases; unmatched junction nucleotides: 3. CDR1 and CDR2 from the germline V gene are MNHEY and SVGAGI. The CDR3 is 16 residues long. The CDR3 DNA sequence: TGTGCCAGCAGTTACTCGGGACAGCTAAACACCGGGGAGCTGTTTTTT. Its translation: CASSYSGQLNTGELFF.

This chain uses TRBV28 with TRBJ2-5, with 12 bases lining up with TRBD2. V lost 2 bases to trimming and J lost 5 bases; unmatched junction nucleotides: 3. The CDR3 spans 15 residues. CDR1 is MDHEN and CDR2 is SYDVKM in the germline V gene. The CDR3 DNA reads TGTGCCAGCAGTTTAAGACTAGCGGGAGCTGAGACCCAGTACTTC. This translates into CASSLRLAGAETQYF.